The 19 T cell receptor beta chains below were found in one sample sequenced in a study of blood T cell repertoires in COVID-19. Libraries were prepared by immunoSEQ multiplex PCR; TCRdb keeps only in-frame clonotypes and omits some of them. The table shows about 460,000 clones, with about nine tenths occurring only once. Material: PBMCs or T cells enriched from blood (not recorded which). Source of these receptors: a woman aged 60-70 years who had recovered from COVID-19.

This chain connects TRBV7-9 to TRBJ2-7; 7 positions match TRBD2. V lost 0 bases, J lost 5 bases, and 7 bases stayed unmatched. CDR1 is SEHNR and CDR2 is FQNEAQ in the germline V gene (reference sequence). This CDR3 contains 15 residues. CDR3 DNA sequence: TGTGCCAGCAGCTTAGCGCGGGGGAACGGCCACGAGCAGTACTTC. It translates to CASSLARGNGHEQYF.

This chain uses TRBV11-3 with TRBJ1-4, with 9 bases identical to TRBD1. J gave up 0 bases and V 3 bases, and 8 bases lay outside the gene matches. Germline CDR1 SGHNT, CDR2 YENEEA. The CDR3 spans 18 residues. CDR3 bases: TGTGCCAGCAGCTTGGCCGCCGGGACAGGGACAACTAATGAAAAACTGTTTTTT. This sequence encodes CASSLAAGTGTTNEKLFF.

This rearrangement joins TRBV19 to TRBJ1-1; D not certain. Trimming left V 6 bases short and J 1 base short, with 15 bases between. This CDR3 contains 15 residues. Germline CDR1 reads LNHDA; CDR2 reads SQIVND (reference sequence). The chain's CDR3 is CASSAQALGNTEAFF. For the CDR3, the DNA is TGTGCCAGTAGCGCCCAGGCTCTCGGGAACACTGAAGCTTTCTTT.

The chain couples TRBV19 to TRBJ1-5; the D gene is possibly TRBD1 (5 bases). V lost 10 bases and J 3 bases, leaving 19 bases between the germline ends. Germline V gives CDR1 LNHDA, CDR2 SQIVND (reference sequence). This CDR3 is built from 15 residues. Here the CDR3 reads CATRTVQGDNQPQHF. In DNA form, the CDR3 reads TGTGCCACCCGGACGGTCCAGGGCGACAATCAGCCCCAGCATTTT.

The V and J genes are TRBV18 and TRBJ1-1, with D perhaps TRBD1 (6 bases). V lost 6 bases, J lost 12 bases, and 17 bases lay in between. CDR3 length: 12 amino acids. The V gene's germline CDR1 is KGHSH and CDR2 LQKENI. In DNA, the CDR3 is TGTGCCAGCTCCCCTCAGGGAGGGGACACTTTCTTT. Translating it yields CASSPQGGDTFF.

V usage is TRBV21-1 and J usage is TRBJ1-2; the D call of TRBD1 is as the table states it, not checked on the DNA. TRBV21-1 is a documented pseudogene. This CDR3 is built from 14 residues. CDR3 in amino acids: CASSKGYRVDGYAF. CDR3 coding DNA: TGTGCCAGCAGCAAAGGGTACAGGGTGGATGGCTACGCCTTC.

The chain employs TRBV2 and TRBJ1-2; D may be TRBD1 (6 bases). The V gene lost 1 base and the J gene lost 5 bases, with 11 bases spanning the gap. The CDR3 totals 14 residues. Per the germline V gene, CDR1 is SNHLY and CDR2 is FYNNEI. As DNA, the CDR3 is TGTGCCAGCAGTGAAGGGTCCAGGGGATATGGCTACACCTTC. It is translated as CASSEGSRGYGYTF.

The genes are TRBV10-3 and TRBJ2-7; 10 positions agree with TRBD1. The V and J ends lost 0 bases and 7 bases, in that order; junction bases with no gene match: 12. Germline CDR1 ENHRY, CDR2 SYGVKD. This CDR3 is 17 amino acids long. The CDR3 here is CAISESWTGGWSEEQYF. CDR3 DNA sequence: TGTGCCATCAGTGAGTCGTGGACAGGGGGTTGGAGTGAAGAGCAGTACTTC.

The chain recombines TRBV2 with TRBJ2-3; TRBD2 aligns across 12 bases. The CDR3 loop spans 16 amino acids. Per germline, CDR1 SNHLY and CDR2 FYNNEI. V dropped 4 bases and J dropped 3; count of bases not matched to a gene: 5. The CDR3 spells CASSALLAGGTDTQYF. Here the CDR3 DNA reads TGTGCCAGCAGTGCTCTTCTAGCGGGGGGGACAGATACGCAGTATTTT.

This chain uses TRBV19 with TRBJ1-5, with 7 bases lining up with TRBD1. After removal of 4 bases from V and 5 bases from J, the junction contained 5 bases not matched to a gene. CDR3 size: 14 residues. Germline CDR1 is LNHDA and CDR2 is SQIVND (reference sequence). This CDR3 reads CASSKQGSYQPQHF. CDR3 bases: TGTGCCAGTAGTAAACAGGGGTCTTATCAGCCCCAGCATTTT.

The chain employs TRBV28 and TRBJ2-3; a possible D gene is TRBD2 (7 bases). Germline-derived CDR1 and CDR2 are MDHEN and SYDVKM. This CDR3 has 15 residues. V was trimmed by 6 bases and J by 4 bases, leaving 17 bases between them. The CDR3 DNA sequence: TGTGCCAGCAGAGGGGGGGGCATTGGGGCAGATACGCAGTATTTT. This gives the protein CASRGGGIGADTQYF.

The rearrangement links TRBV27 to TRBJ2-1; 13 bases align to TRBD2. Germline V gene lookup returns CDR1 MNHEY and CDR2 SMNVEV (reference sequence). The CDR3 spans 17 residues. Trimming at V came to 4 bases and at J to 5 bases, leaving 8 bases not matched to a gene. CDR3 DNA: TGTGCCAGCAGTTCCGGACTAGCGGGGGCTCCTGACAATGAGCAGTTCTTC. Translated: CASSSGLAGAPDNEQFF.

The chain couples TRBV25-1 to TRBJ1-3; 7 bases are shared with TRBD1. CDR1 and CDR2 (germline): MGHDK, SYGVNS. V was clipped by 3 bases and J by 0 bases; unmatched bases: 8. The CDR3 runs to 17 residues. CDR3 DNA sequence: TGTGCCAGCAGTGATCGTCCCGGGACAGTCTCTGGAAACACCATATATTTT. Protein sequence: CASSDRPGTVSGNTIYF.

The rearrangement joins TRBV9 to TRBJ1-2, with D unclear. This CDR3 comprises 14 residues. Germline V gives CDR1 SGDLS, CDR2 YYNGEE. With 0 bases removed from V and 2 bases from J, the gap between germline ends came to 8 bases. The CDR3 sequence: CASSVGQQNYGYTF. In DNA, the CDR3 is TGTGCCAGCAGCGTAGGTCAACAGAACTATGGCTACACCTTC. Looking up the rest from reference TRBV9 and TRBJ1-2 gives the full variable domain: DSGVTQTPKHLITATGQRVTLRCSPRSGDLSVYWYQQSLDQGLQFLIQYYNGEERAKGNILERFSAQQFPDLHSELNLSSLELGDSALYFCASSVGQQNYGYTFGSGTRLTVV.

This chain connects TRBV11-3 to TRBJ1-1; possible D gene TRBD1, 6 bases. CDR1 is SGHNT and CDR2 is YENEEA in the germline V gene. Trimming cost V 3 bases and J 6 bases, with 14 bases left between them. CDR3 length: 14 residues. The CDR3 is CASSFLTGGAEAFF. DNA for the CDR3: TGTGCCAGCAGCTTTTTAACTGGGGGCGCTGAAGCTTTCTTT.

This clone was counted once. V usage is TRBV24-1 and J usage is TRBJ1-1; TRBD1 agrees at 7 bases. This CDR3 has 14 residues. Germline V lookup: CDR1 KGHDR, CDR2 SFDVKD. The V and J ends lost 4 bases and 1 base, in that order; junction bases with no gene match: 2. The CDR3 reads CATSEGQRNTEAFF. CDR3 nucleotide sequence: TGTGCCACCAGTGAGGGACAGAGGAACACTGAAGCTTTCTTT.

This clone is a singleton in its sample. The CDR3 spells CSAEAPAGNTIYF. The CDR3 DNA is TGCAGCGCAGAGGCTCCGGCCGGAAACACCATATATTTT. The chain is built from TRBV29-1 and TRBJ1-3, with D unresolved. This CDR3 spans 13 amino acids. Germline assignment: CDR1 SQVTM and CDR2 ANQGSEA. Trimming took 7 bases from V and 4 from J, leaving 14 bases between them.

The chain uses TRBV28 and TRBJ1-4, with 8 nucleotides matching TRBD1. Trimming at V came to 8 bases and at J to 3 bases, leaving 8 bases not matched to a gene. The CDR3 spans 15 residues. Looked up from germline, CDR1 is MDHEN and CDR2 is SYDVKM. CDR3 in amino acids: CASLGTGVPNEKLFF. The DNA for the CDR3 is TGTGCCAGCCTAGGGACAGGCGTACCTAATGAAAAACTGTTTTTT.

CDR3 region: CASRTREGATEAFF. CDR3 in DNA: TGTGCCAGCAGGACAAGGGAAGGGGCGACTGAAGCTTTCTTT. This chain uses TRBV6-5 with TRBJ1-1, with D possibly TRBD1 on 5 matching bases. Germline-derived CDR1 and CDR2 are MNHEY and SVGAGI. Trimming pared 6 bases from V and 5 bases from J, leaving 16 bases between. The CDR3 is 14 residues long.